The sequence of this T cell receptor (beta chain) was determined in a study of T cells after yellow fever vaccination. The table lists this clonotype with many counts. A single record per CDR3 protein comes from TCRdb applying MiXCR to the 5' RACE reads. Of about 57,000 distinct CDR3 sequences in the sample, 7.4% were seen once. In germline, CDR1 is LNHNV, CDR2 YYDKDF (reference sequence). The CDR3 totals 16 residues. Trimming stripped 0 bases from V and 2 bases from J, with 14 bases between. The starting material was CD8+ T cells sorted from PBMCs, obtained 15 days after the yellow fever booster vaccination. This receptor was identified in a man aged 25 to 40 who received the YFV17D yellow fever vaccine. The genes are TRBV15 and TRBJ2-7; D might be TRBD1 (6 bases). CDR3 loop: CATSRDRTVDPYEQYF. The CDR3 DNA follows: TGTGCCACCAGCAGAGATCGGACAGTCGACCCCTACGAGCAGTACTTC.